Below, 18 T cell receptor beta chains from the same sample are listed, as sequenced in a study of T cell responses to AZD1222 COVID-19 vaccine. TCRdb's copy holds only in-frame clones and misses some; the assay was immunoSEQ multiplex PCR. The profile shows some 140,000 clones, roughly 90% of them singletons. The sequences come from peripheral blood, collected on day 0 of AZD1222 vaccination. These TCRs come from an adult in good health.

The chain employs TRBV4-3 and TRBJ2-7; the D is unclear. From germline, CDR1 is LGHNA and CDR2 YSLEER. Between the trimmed V and J ends, which lost 4 bases and 0 bases, there was a span of 7 bases. The CDR3 sequence is 13 residues long. CDR3 sequence (DNA): TGCGCCAGCAGCCGGTACCACTCCTACGAGCAGTACTTC. Its translation is CASSRYHSYEQYF.

V and J are TRBV30 and TRBJ1-1, with D maybe TRBD1 (5 bases). The CDR3 length is 15 residues. V shed 4 bases and J shed 1 base, with 16 bases lying between them. In germline, CDR1 is GTSNPN, CDR2 SVGIG (reference sequence). The CDR3 bases are TGTGCCTGGACTCGGTGGGGCAGCCCGAACACTGAAGCTTTCTTT. Residues: CAWTRWGSPNTEAFF.

The chain has TRBV18 and TRBJ2-1; 8 bases are a match to TRBD2. Germline lookup yields CDR1 KGHSH and CDR2 LQKENI. The CDR3 runs to 15 residues. The V segment lost 3 bases and the J segment 3 bases; nucleotides outside the gene matches: 4. In nucleotides, the CDR3 is TGTGCCAGCTCACCTAGCGGGGTATACTACAATGAGCAGTTCTTC. This codes for CASSPSGVYYNEQFF.

The V call is TRBV7-9, the J call TRBJ1-1; D remains unclear. Trimming stripped 4 bases from V and 1 base from J, with 13 bases between. Germline lookup yields CDR1 SEHNR and CDR2 FQNEAQ (reference sequence). This CDR3 comprises 15 residues. CDR3 protein: CASSSSDGSNTEAFF. The CDR3 coding sequence is TGTGCCAGCAGCTCATCCGACGGGTCGAACACTGAAGCTTTCTTT.

The gene calls are TRBV20-1 and TRBJ2-7; maybe TRBD1 (5 bases). The CDR3 has 10 residues. With 3 bases removed from V and 5 bases from J, the gap between germline ends came to 5 bases. Germline values: CDR1 DFQATT, CDR2 SNEGSKA (reference sequence). For the CDR3, the DNA is TGCAGTGCTAGGGGGCACGAGCAGTACTTC. It specifies CSARGHEQYF.

This chain links TRBV28 with TRBJ1-2; D is unclear. Germline assignment: CDR1 MDHEN and CDR2 SYDVKM. The CDR3 has 12 residues. The V gene lost 8 bases and the J gene lost 4 bases, with 11 bases spanning the gap. DNA of the CDR3: TGTGCCAGCCACAAGCCTCCCTATGGCTACACCTTC. Its protein product is CASHKPPYGYTF.

The rearrangement links TRBV7-9 to TRBJ1-4; tentative D call: TRBD1 (5 bases). The V end was cut by 0 bases, the J end by 0 bases, with 17 bases between. CDR1 is SEHNR and CDR2 is FQNEAQ in the germline V gene (reference sequence). There are 19 residues in the CDR3. The CDR3 DNA sequence: TGTGCCAGCAGCTTAGCCCCACGGGCAGGGAGTGCAACTAATGAAAAACTGTTTTTT. This encodes CASSLAPRAGSATNEKLFF.

The chain joins TRBV18 to TRBJ1-1; 10 bases agree with TRBD1. V lost 6 bases to trimming and J lost 1 base; unmatched junction nucleotides: 8. This CDR3 is 16 amino acids long. CDR1 is KGHSH and CDR2 is LQKENI in the germline V gene. Here the CDR3 DNA reads TGTGCCAGCTCCCTGCGACAGGGGGCGCCGAACACTGAAGCTTTCTTT. Protein product: CASSLRQGAPNTEAFF.

The chain carries TRBV7-9 and TRBJ1-5; TRBD1 matches at 8 bases. This CDR3 has 17 amino acids. Germline loops: CDR1 SEHNR, CDR2 FQNEAQ (reference sequence). The J segment lost 2 bases and the V segment lost 0 bases, leaving 6 bases of the junction unmatched. The CDR3 here is CASSLAQGAGRNQPQHF. For the CDR3, the DNA is TGTGCCAGCAGCTTAGCGCAGGGGGCAGGTCGCAATCAGCCCCAGCATTTT.

V gene TRBV6-2 or TRBV6-3 combines with J gene TRBJ1-2; tentatively, D is TRBD1 (6 bases). V was clipped by 1 base and J by 8 bases, with 14 bases between them. The CDR3 consists of 14 residues. The V gene's germline CDR1 is MNHEY and CDR2 SVGEGT. The CDR3 sequence is CASSYYGGARGYTF. For the CDR3, the DNA is TGTGCCAGCAGTTACTACGGGGGCGCGAGGGGCTACACCTTC.

The rearrangement joins TRBV4-2 to TRBJ1-2; 7 nucleotides align to TRBD1. V dropped 0 bases and J dropped 6; count of bases not matched to a gene: 7. CDR1 and CDR2 from the germline V gene are LGHNA and YNFKEQ. This CDR3 has 15 amino acids. The CDR3 nucleotides read TGTGCCAGCAGCCAAGATCTCAGAGGGGGCGATGGCTACACCTTC. It is translated as CASSQDLRGGDGYTF.

This clone was recorded only once. The chain employs TRBV10-3 and TRBJ1-5, with 8 bases aligning to TRBD1. V lost 7 bases, J lost 4 bases, and 6 bases stayed unmatched. CDR1 and CDR2 from the germline V gene are ENHRY and SYGVKD. There are 14 residues in the CDR3. CDR3 sequence: CAINRQGINQPQHF. CDR3 sequence (DNA): TGTGCCATCAACCGACAGGGGATTAATCAGCCCCAGCATTTT.

This chain joins TRBV24-1 and TRBJ2-3; no firm D call. Germline loops: CDR1 KGHDR, CDR2 SFDVKD. V was pared by 10 bases and J by 5 bases, with 12 bases between. This CDR3 is built from 12 residues. CDR3: CATKDAGDTQYF. In nucleotides, the CDR3 is TGTGCCACTAAGGATGCAGGAGATACGCAGTATTTT.

The genes are TRBV30 and TRBJ1-3; TRBD1 aligns across 7 bases. In germline, CDR1 is GTSNPN, CDR2 SVGIG (reference sequence). This CDR3 is 15 amino acids long. V shed 3 bases and J 4 bases; nucleotides not matched to a gene: 9. The CDR3 DNA follows: TGTGCCTGGAGCGCGACAGGGTTTAAGGGAAACACCATATATTTT. Its translation: CAWSATGFKGNTIYF. Variable domain in full (rest from reference TRBV30 and TRBJ1-3): SQTIHQWPATLVQPVGSPLSLECTVEGTSNPNLYWYRQAAGRGLQLLFYSVGIGQISSEVPQNLSASRPQDRQFILSSKKLLLSDSGFYLCAWSATGFKGNTIYFGEGSWLTVV.

The genes are TRBV6-5 and TRBJ1-2; TRBD1 agrees at 7 bases. Germline CDR1 reads MNHEY; CDR2 reads SVGAGI. The CDR3 sequence is 13 residues long. V shed 0 bases and J 5 bases; nucleotides not matched to a gene: 0. CDR3 region: CASSYSGQYGYTF. The CDR3 DNA sequence: TGTGCCAGCAGTTACTCGGGACAGTATGGCTACACCTTC.

This chain links TRBV5-1 with TRBJ1-6; D is unclear. Per the germline V gene, CDR1 is SGHRS and CDR2 is YFSETQ. There are 15 residues in the CDR3. V gave up 2 bases and J gave up 3 bases, with 9 bases separating them. The CDR3 loop is CASSFSTDYNSPLHF. CDR3 DNA: TGCGCCAGCAGCTTTTCTACGGACTATAATTCACCCCTCCACTTT. Using reference TRBV5-1 and TRBJ1-6 for the parts outside the CDR3, the full variable domain is KAGVTQTPRYLIKTRGQQVTLSCSPISGHRSVSWYQQTPGQGLQFLFEYFSETQRNKGNFPGRFSGRQFSNSRSEMNVSTLELGDSALYLCASSFSTDYNSPLHFGNGTRLTVT.

This chain connects TRBV9 to TRBJ2-2; D not certain. Trimming cost V 0 bases and J 0 bases, with 9 bases left between them. Germline loops: CDR1 SGDLS, CDR2 YYNGEE. The length of the CDR3 is 16 residues. The CDR3 is CASSVGGAANTGELFF. The CDR3 DNA is TGTGCCAGCAGCGTAGGTGGTGCGGCGAACACCGGGGAGCTGTTTTTT. Based on the CDR3 plus reference TRBV9 and TRBJ2-2, the full variable domain is DSGVTQTPKHLITATGQRVTLRCSPRSGDLSVYWYQQSLDQGLQFLIQYYNGEERAKGNILERFSAQQFPDLHSELNLSSLELGDSALYFCASSVGGAANTGELFFGEGSRLTVL.

The chain links TRBV29-1 to TRBJ1-1; 7 nucleotides line up with TRBD1. The germline CDR1 and CDR2 sequences are SQVTM and ANQGSEA. V trimming: 6 bases; J trimming: 0 bases; junction bases outside the gene matches: 7. The length of the CDR3 is 14 residues. The CDR3 DNA sequence: TGCAGCGTGGACGGACAGGCCATGAACACTGAAGCTTTCTTT. Translation: CSVDGQAMNTEAFF.